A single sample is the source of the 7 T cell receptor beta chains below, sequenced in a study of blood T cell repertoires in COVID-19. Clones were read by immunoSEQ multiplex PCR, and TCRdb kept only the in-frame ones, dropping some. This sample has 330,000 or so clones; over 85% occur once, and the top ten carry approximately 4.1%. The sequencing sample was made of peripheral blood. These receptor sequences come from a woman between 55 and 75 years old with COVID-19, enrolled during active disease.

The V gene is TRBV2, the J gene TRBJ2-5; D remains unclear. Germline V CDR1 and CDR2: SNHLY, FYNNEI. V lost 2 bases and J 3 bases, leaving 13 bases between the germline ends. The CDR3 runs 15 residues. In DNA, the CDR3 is TGTGCCAGCAGTGAATTATCGCGTCATAAAGAGACCCAGTACTTC. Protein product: CASSELSRHKETQYF.

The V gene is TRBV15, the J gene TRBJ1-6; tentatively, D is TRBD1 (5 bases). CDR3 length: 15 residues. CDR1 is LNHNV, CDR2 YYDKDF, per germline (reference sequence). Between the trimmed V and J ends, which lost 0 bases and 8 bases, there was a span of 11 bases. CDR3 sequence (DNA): TGTGCCACCAGCAGAGAATGGGGCCAGGATTCACCCCTCCACTTT. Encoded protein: CATSREWGQDSPLHF.

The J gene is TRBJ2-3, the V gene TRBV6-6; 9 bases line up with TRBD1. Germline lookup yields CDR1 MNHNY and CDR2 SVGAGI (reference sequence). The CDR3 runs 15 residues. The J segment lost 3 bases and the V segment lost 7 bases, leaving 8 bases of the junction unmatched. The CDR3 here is CASNLQGAGTDTQYF. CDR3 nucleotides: TGTGCCAGCAACTTACAGGGGGCTGGGACAGATACGCAGTATTTT.

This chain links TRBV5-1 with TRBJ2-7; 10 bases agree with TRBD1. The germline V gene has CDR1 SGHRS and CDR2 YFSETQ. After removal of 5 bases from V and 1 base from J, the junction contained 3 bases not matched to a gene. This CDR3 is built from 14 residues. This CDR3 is CASRGQGLSYEQYF. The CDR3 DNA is TGCGCCAGCAGGGGACAGGGGTTGTCCTACGAGCAGTACTTC.

CDR3 residues: CASSEASWNTGELFF. In DNA form, the CDR3 reads TGTGCCAGCAGTGAAGCTAGTTGGAACACCGGGGAGCTGTTTTTT. The chain employs TRBV2 and TRBJ2-2, with D uncertain. Germline assignment: CDR1 SNHLY and CDR2 FYNNEI. The V end was cut by 0 bases, the J end by 1 base, with 6 bases between. The CDR3 sequence is 15 residues long.

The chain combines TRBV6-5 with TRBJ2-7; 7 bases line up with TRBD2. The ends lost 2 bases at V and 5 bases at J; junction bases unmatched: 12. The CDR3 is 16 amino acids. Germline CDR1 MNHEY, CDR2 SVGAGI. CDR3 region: CASSYHGEGMVDEQYF. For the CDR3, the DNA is TGTGCCAGCAGTTACCACGGGGAGGGTATGGTCGACGAGCAGTACTTC.

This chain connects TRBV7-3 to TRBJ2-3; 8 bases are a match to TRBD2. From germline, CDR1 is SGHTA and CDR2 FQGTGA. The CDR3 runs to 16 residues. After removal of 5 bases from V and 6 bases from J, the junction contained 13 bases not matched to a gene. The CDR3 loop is CASSPGRGVKSDTQYF. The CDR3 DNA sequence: TGTGCCAGCAGCCCGGGGCGGGGGGTAAAATCTGATACGCAGTATTTT.